Shown below are 6 T cell receptor beta chains from a single sample sequenced in a study of blood T cell repertoires in COVID-19. Some clones are missing from TCRdb's copy, which holds only in-frame ones; the method was immunoSEQ multiplex PCR. The sample holds around 90,000 clones, 87% seen once. Sequenced input: peripheral blood. These receptors all come from a male donor with acute or convalescent COVID-19.

V gene TRBV30 combines with J gene TRBJ2-7; a possible D gene is TRBD2 (5 bases). CDR3 length: 14 residues. V was shortened by 4 bases and J by 0 bases, with 13 bases between the two germline ends. Germline CDR1 GTSNPN, CDR2 SVGIG (reference sequence). The CDR3 DNA reads TGTGCCTGGACCCGAGAGGGCAGCTCCTACGAGCAGTACTTC. It translates to CAWTREGSSYEQYF.

The V and J genes are TRBV5-1 and TRBJ2-1, with 15 bases fitting TRBD2. This CDR3 comprises 18 residues. V shed 0 bases and J 8 bases; nucleotides not matched to a gene: 9. CDR1 is SGHRS, CDR2 YFSETQ, per germline. This chain's CDR3 is CASSLVRGTSGGMYEQFF. The CDR3 region has the DNA TGCGCCAGCAGCTTGGTTCGTGGGACTAGCGGGGGGATGTATGAGCAGTTCTTC.

This clone was seen once. This sequence joins TRBV7-2 and TRBJ2-1; 7 nucleotides agree with TRBD1. The CDR3 runs to 15 residues. The germline gives CDR1 SGHTA, CDR2 FQGNSA. J lost 1 base, V lost 5 bases, and 5 bases had no gene match. In DNA form, the CDR3 reads TGTGCCAGCAGCCCACAGGGGTCTTCCTACAATGAGCAGTTCTTC. This encodes CASSPQGSSYNEQFF.

V is TRBV7-2 and J is TRBJ2-7, with TRBD2 matching over 8 bases. Germline CDR1 SGHTA, CDR2 FQGNSA. Germline trimming cut 5 bases from V and 0 bases from J; bases unmatched to any gene: 3. The CDR3 has 14 residues. DNA for the CDR3: TGTGCCAGCAGCCCCGGGACTAGCTCCTACGAGCAGTACTTC. Its protein is CASSPGTSSYEQYF.

The chain joins TRBV5-6 to TRBJ2-1, with D unresolved. Trimming took 4 bases from V and 10 from J, leaving 9 bases between them. The CDR3 is 11 residues long. Germline-derived CDR1 and CDR2 are SGHDT and YYEEEE. CDR3 DNA: TGTGCCAGCAGCCTTTTATTGGAGCAGTTCTTC. Protein sequence: CASSLLLEQFF.

The genes are TRBV5-5 and TRBJ2-2; tentative D call: TRBD1 (7 bases). This CDR3 region has 15 residues. Trimming shortened V by 4 bases and J by 1 base, and 11 bases separated the two germline ends. In germline, CDR1 is SGHKS, CDR2 YYEKEE (reference sequence). In nucleotides, the CDR3 is TGTGCCAGCAGCGGGGGGACAGTGAACACCGGGGAGCTGTTTTTT. This codes for CASSGGTVNTGELFF. Drawing the rest from reference TRBV5-5 and TRBJ2-2, the complete variable domain is DAGVTQSPTHLIKTRGQQVTLRCSPISGHKSVSWYQQVLGQGPQFIFQYYEKEERGRGNFPDRFSARQFPNYSSELNVNALLLGDSALYLCASSGGTVNTGELFFGEGSRLTVL.